The clone carrying this TCR beta chain was observed a few times. A far larger clone is off by one base, so a read error is likely. This sample is drawn from a study of low-dose radiotherapy and immunotherapy resistance in tumors. There are 12 residues in the CDR3. V was pared by 7 bases and J by 1 base, with 7 bases between. Germline-derived CDR1 and CDR2 are MNHEY and SVGEGT. Priming of first-strand cDNA relied on TRAV- and TRBV-specific primers (covering alpha and beta chains). TCR amplification ran 15 to 25 PCR cycles using constant-region and V-primer adapter primers. TCRdb redid the calling of the reads with MiXCR, one entry per CDR3 protein. The data hold some 46,000 distinct CDR3 sequences, with less than 30% observed a single time. The time point is: after trial treatment. As to treatment: LDRT plus nivolumab, ipilimumab, low-dose cyclophosphamide and aspirin (RACIN trial).

The origin of this receptor is a male donor with prostate cancer. Material: PBMCs, obtained after low-dose radiotherapy plus immunotherapy. The chain joins TRBV6-2 or TRBV6-3 to TRBJ1-1; D unclear. CDR3: CASTVRNTEAFF. CDR3 in DNA: TGTGCCAGCACCGTGAGGAACACTGAAGCTTTCTTT.